Listed below are T cell receptor beta chains from one sample, sequenced in a study of blood T cell repertoires in COVID-19. The protocol was immunoSEQ multiplex PCR, while the TCRdb copy is restricted to in-frame clones and leaves out a portion. In the table there are approximately 130,000 clones, around 89% of which are singletons. Material for sequencing was peripheral blood. Receptors originate from a man aged 70-80 years with active or convalescent COVID-19. Each CDR3 is given with its conserved first and last residue. Fields, in order: clone size, V gene, D gene, J gene, CDR3 protein, CDR3 DNA. The D gene is left open where the match is weak. Where a row states a size, it is once, few, many or the class of an expanded clone; other rows omit it.

-,TRBV11-1,TRBD1,TRBJ1-6,CASTQGHNSPLHF,TGTGCCAGCACACAGGGGCATAATTCACCCCTCCACTTT
-,TRBV25-1,TRBD1,TRBJ1-1,CASSDPKQGARTEAFF,TGTGCCAGCAGTGACCCTAAACAGGGGGCGCGGACTGAAGCTTTCTTT
-,TRBV19,-,TRBJ1-4,CASSSRARPVSPTNEKLFF,TGTGCCAGTAGTTCGAGAGCCCGCCCTGTGAGTCCAACTAATGAAAAACTGTTTTTT
-,TRBV2,TRBD2,TRBJ2-3,CASTLLAGDVDTQYF,TGTGCCAGCACTCTACTAGCGGGAGATGTAGATACGCAGTATTTT
once,TRBV2,TRBD1,TRBJ1-6,CASKGQGDSPLHF,TGTGCCAGCAAGGGACAGGGCGATTCACCCCTCCACTTT
-,TRBV21-1,-,TRBJ2-1,CASSNKRGGGYNEQFF,TGTGCCAGCAGCAACAAAAGGGGGGGCGGGTACAATGAGCAGTTCTTC
-,TRBV7-7,TRBD2,TRBJ2-1,CASSQGLAGGPEQFF,TGTGCTAGCAGCCAGGGACTAGCGGGAGGTCCTGAGCAGTTCTTC
-,TRBV9,TRBD2,TRBJ2-1,CASSVGWEGWNEQFF,TGTGCCAGCAGCGTAGGGTGGGAGGGGTGGAATGAGCAGTTCTTC
-,TRBV4-2,-,TRBJ1-5,CASSQDWGRGNQPQHF,TGTGCCAGCAGCCAAGATTGGGGCCGGGGCAATCAGCCCCAGCATTTT
-,TRBV10-3,-,TRBJ2-1,CAISELVNEQFF,TGTGCCATCAGTGAGTTAGTAAATGAGCAGTTCTTC
-,TRBV5-6,TRBD2,TRBJ2-1,CASSSGLAGGNEQFF,TGTGCCAGCAGCTCTGGACTAGCGGGAGGCAATGAGCAGTTCTTC
-,TRBV28,-,TRBJ2-3,CASSQSTDTQYF,TGTGCCAGCAGCCAGAGCACAGATACGCAGTATTTT
-,TRBV28,-,TRBJ1-4,CASRDRQFEKLFF,TGTGCCAGCAGGGACCGACAGTTCGAAAAACTGTTTTTT
-,TRBV7-9,-,TRBJ1-1,CASSLTVGTPTFAEAFF,TGTGCCAGCAGCTTAACCGTAGGGACTCCAACATTCGCTGAAGCTTTCTTT
-,TRBV6-5,-,TRBJ2-1,CASTPTGPYNEQFF,TGTGCCAGCACTCCGACAGGTCCCTACAATGAGCAGTTCTTC
-,TRBV12-2,-,TRBJ1-5,CASRRDSFFSNQPQHF,TGTGCAAGTCGCCGGGACAGTTTTTTTAGCAATCAGCCCCAGCATTTT
-,TRBV28,TRBD1,TRBJ1-1,CASKNPGWGQKNTEAFF,TGTGCCAGCAAGAATCCGGGCTGGGGACAGAAGAACACTGAAGCTTTCTTT
-,TRBV5-1,TRBD1,TRBJ1-6,CASSLADRVVGSPLHF,TGCGCCAGCAGCTTGGCCGACAGGGTGGTAGGGTCACCCCTCCACTTT
-,TRBV5-1,-,TRBJ2-2,CASNTQGQTGELFF,TGCGCCAGCAATACTCAGGGTCAAACCGGGGAGCTGTTTTTT
-,TRBV29-1,TRBD1,TRBJ2-3,CSVKGTGSTDTQYF,TGCAGCGTTAAGGGGACAGGGAGCACAGATACGCAGTATTTT
-,TRBV12-5,TRBD2,TRBJ2-1,CASGFSLAGGYEQFF,TGTGCTAGTGGTTTTTCCCTAGCGGGAGGGTACGAGCAGTTCTTC
-,TRBV27,TRBD2,TRBJ2-3,CASTTSGTDTQYF,TGTGCCAGCACAACTAGCGGCACAGATACGCAGTATTTT
-,TRBV7-8,-,TRBJ2-2,CASSLGMQGLKNGELFF,TGTGCCAGCAGCTTAGGAATGCAGGGATTGAAGAACGGGGAGCTGTTTTTT
-,TRBV18,-,TRBJ2-1,CATSMAREGLGEQFF,TGTGCCACTTCTATGGCGCGGGAAGGGCTGGGGGAGCAGTTCTTC
-,TRBV7-9,-,TRBJ2-1,CASSPPSGRRNEQFF,TGTGCCAGCAGCCCGCCGTCGGGTAGAAGGAATGAGCAGTTCTTC
-,TRBV6-5,TRBD1,TRBJ1-2,CASSRQGWVYGYTF,TGTGCCAGCAGTCGACAGGGTTGGGTCTATGGCTACACCTTC
-,TRBV10-1,-,TRBJ2-4,CASSPGGTKNIQYF,TGCGCCAGCAGTCCTGGGGGCACTAAAAACATTCAGTACTTC
-,TRBV27,-,TRBJ1-5,CASNPQGGNQPQHF,TGTGCCAGCAATCCCCAGGGTGGCAATCAGCCCCAGCATTTT
-,TRBV7-9,TRBD2,TRBJ2-1,CASSLGTSGGNEQFF,TGTGCCAGCAGCTTAGGGACTAGCGGAGGCAATGAGCAGTTCTTC
-,TRBV6-5,-,TRBJ1-1,CASSARVNTEAFF,TGTGCCAGCAGCGCCCGGGTCAACACTGAAGCTTTCTTT
-,TRBV10-3,-,TRBJ1-2,CASALEGVEFYYGYTF,TGTGCCAGCGCCCTCGAGGGGGTAGAGTTTTACTATGGCTACACCTTC
-,TRBV11-3,TRBD2,TRBJ2-1,CASSVAGYNEQFF,TGTGCCAGCAGCGTAGCGGGCTACAATGAGCAGTTCTTC
-,TRBV19,-,TRBJ2-7,CASSPRPGQGSYEQYF,TGTGCCAGTAGTCCACGGCCCGGGCAGGGCTCCTACGAGCAGTACTTC
-,TRBV2,-,TRBJ1-1,CASSGTVAEAFF,TGTGCCAGCAGTGGGACAGTGGCTGAAGCTTTCTTT
-,TRBV5-4,TRBD2,TRBJ2-7,CASSPGAPSGANGQYF,TGTGCCAGCAGCCCCGGGGCGCCTAGCGGAGCAAACGGGCAGTACTTC
-,TRBV10-2,-,TRBJ1-2,CASSDRGTNYGYTF,TGCGCCAGCAGTGACAGGGGAACTAACTATGGCTACACCTTC
-,TRBV14,TRBD2,TRBJ2-7,CASSQGLAGPYEQYF,TGTGCCAGCAGCCAAGGACTAGCGGGACCATACGAGCAGTACTTC
-,TRBV21-1,-,TRBJ2-6,CARPQQGPLISGANVLTF,TGTGCCAGACCCCAACAGGGGCCCTTGATCTCTGGGGCCAACGTCCTGACTTTC
-,TRBV6-1,TRBD1,TRBJ1-4,CASSEAAGGIRATNEKLFF,TGTGCCAGCAGTGAAGCTGCAGGGGGCATCCGAGCAACTAATGAAAAACTGTTTTTT
-,TRBV20-1,-,TRBJ2-3,CSVTSPRGQYF,TGCAGTGTCACATCTCCCCGGGGGCAGTATTTT
-,TRBV6-5,-,TRBJ2-7,CASSSGGPGYEQYF,TGTGCCAGCAGCTCCGGAGGACCAGGCTACGAGCAGTACTTC
few,TRBV5-1,-,TRBJ1-4,CASSLSGNNEKLFF,TGCGCCAGCAGCTTGTCAGGGAACAATGAAAAACTGTTTTTT
-,TRBV24-1,TRBD1,TRBJ2-2,CATSDLRTGNTGELFF,TGTGCCACCAGTGATTTGAGGACAGGGAACACCGGGGAGCTGTTTTTT
-,TRBV27,-,TRBJ2-2,CASSLEPAVVTGELFF,TGTGCCAGCAGTTTGGAGCCGGCCGTGGTCACCGGGGAGCTGTTTTTT
-,TRBV27,-,TRBJ2-2,CASSLTGLSNTGELFF,TGTGCCAGCAGTCTGACAGGACTGTCGAACACCGGGGAGCTGTTTTTT
once,TRBV3-1/TRBV3-2,TRBD2,TRBJ2-3,CASSQGGGTSTDTQYF,TGTGCCAGCAGCCAAGGGGGGGGGACGAGCACAGATACGCAGTATTTT
-,TRBV5-6,-,TRBJ1-2,CASSLLAGDNYGYTF,TGTGCCAGCAGCTTGCTGGCAGGGGATAACTATGGCTACACCTTC
-,TRBV3-1/TRBV3-2,-,TRBJ2-7,CASSQEGGGKYEQYF,TGTGCCAGCAGCCAAGAAGGGGGGGGCAAATACGAGCAGTACTTC
once,TRBV7-9,-,TRBJ1-2,CASSLVPVLYGYTF,TGTGCCAGCAGCTTAGTGCCAGTCCTCTATGGCTACACCTTC
-,TRBV15,TRBD1,TRBJ1-3,CATSRTGDSSGNTIYF,TGTGCCACCAGCAGAACAGGGGACAGCTCTGGAAACACCATATATTTT
-,TRBV21-1,-,TRBJ2-1,CASPELVSHEQFF,TGTGCCAGCCCCGAACTAGTTTCGCATGAGCAGTTCTTC
-,TRBV6-5,-,TRBJ1-2,CASRGEGSYGYTF,TGTGCCAGCAGGGGGGAGGGTAGCTATGGCTACACCTTC
-,TRBV12-5,TRBD1,TRBJ2-1,CASVRDSPFSSYNEQFF,TGTGCTAGTGTTCGGGACAGCCCTTTTAGCTCCTACAATGAGCAGTTCTTC